This TCR beta chain emerged from a study of T cells in Graves' hyperthyroidism and ophthalmopathy. Background on the study: Staff took peripheral blood when the initial diagnosis was made, before any treatment began.

There were TCR beta CDR3 regions amplified from RNA transcripts. TCR CDR3 regions were first amplified by RT-PCR with HTBI primers. A single record per CDR3 protein comes from TCRdb applying MiXCR to the multiplex PCR reads. The sample contains 250,000 to 350,000 distinct CDR3 sequences, about 15% of which appear only once. The definition of stable Graves' hyperthyroidism was no ophthalmopathy progression within 18 months. The study excluded patients with uncontrolled infection, other autoimmune disease, pregnancy or lactation. Clinicians diagnosed patients from clinical symptoms, serum thyroxine and TRAb, thyroid ultrasound and orbital computed tomography. Turning to this clonotype: The germline gene is not matched at one end of the junction; a read error may be the cause.

The germline V gene encodes CDR1 SGDLS and CDR2 YYNGEE. The CDR3 totals 13 residues. This receptor was obtained from a man aged 25-45 years with Graves' hyperthyroidism. The specimen sequenced was blood. The rearrangement links TRBV9 to TRBJ2-2; D is unresolved. The CDR3 DNA follows: TGTGCCTGCAGCGTAGTTGACACCGGGGAGCTGTTTTTT. It yields the protein CACSVVDTGELFF.